The next 20 T cell receptor beta chains were all read from a single sample in a study of cytomegalovirus exposure and HLA in healthy donors. PCR amplification relied on 60 Vbeta primers (plus 13 Jbeta primers). Some clones are missing from TCRdb's copy, which holds only in-frame ones; the method was immunoSEQ multiplex PCR. This sample yields about 150,000 clones, of which around 80% are seen a single time; approximately 5.5% belongs to the top ten. Specimen: PBMCs. The receptors were gathered from a man younger than 45 in good health and CMV-seropositive.

The chain recombines TRBV7-6 with TRBJ2-2; TRBD2 matches 7 bases. The CDR3 contains 17 residues. Trimming removed 1 base from V and 3 bases from J; junction bases left unmatched: 8. Per the germline V gene, CDR1 is SGHVS and CDR2 is FNYEAQ. In DNA form, the CDR3 reads TGTGCCAGCAGCTTAGGGGGCGGCGGGGGTTACACCGGGGAGCTGTTTTTT. It codes for CASSLGGGGGYTGELFF.

This clone is a singleton in its sample. J is TRBJ2-3 and V is TRBV10-1, with a tentative D call TRBD2 (5 bases). V was shortened by 6 bases and J by 2 bases, with 12 bases between the two germline ends. The V gene's germline CDR1 is WNHNN and CDR2 SYGVQD (reference sequence). CDR3 size: 14 residues. DNA for the CDR3: TGCGCCAGCAGCCCGAGGGTACACACAGATACGCAGTATTTT. As protein: CASSPRVHTDTQYF.

The chain is built from TRBV6-5 and TRBJ2-7; 8 nucleotides align to TRBD1. Losses at the gene ends were 2 bases for V and 3 bases for J; bases not matched to a gene: 3. Germline lookup yields CDR1 MNHEY and CDR2 SVGAGI. There are 14 residues in the CDR3. The CDR3 DNA reads as TGTGCCAGCAGTTACGCAGGGGGCGACTACGAGCAGTACTTC. Translation: CASSYAGGDYEQYF.

This clone was seen just once. J is TRBJ2-1 and V is TRBV14, with TRBD2 identical over 12 bases. This CDR3 region has 17 residues. J lost 0 bases, V lost 4 bases, and 4 bases had no gene match. Germline V gene data show CDR1 as SGHDN and CDR2 as FVKESK. CDR3 DNA sequence: TGTGCCAGCAGCCCCCTGACTAGCGGGAGCTCCTACAATGAGCAGTTCTTC. Translated, it gives CASSPLTSGSSYNEQFF.

This clone was observed once. The chain couples TRBV19 to TRBJ2-3; the D is unclear. Germline CDR1 reads LNHDA; CDR2 reads SQIVND (reference sequence). The ends were cut back, 3 bases at V and 1 base at J, with 11 bases in the middle. The length of the CDR3 is 15 residues. The CDR3 spells CASSISRGGTDTQYF. CDR3 coding DNA: TGTGCCAGTAGTATCTCGCGCGGAGGCACAGATACGCAGTATTTT.

This clone was found once. The chain recombines TRBV13 with TRBJ2-1, with D possibly matching TRBD2 (5 bases). There are 15 residues in the CDR3. Germline V gene lookup returns CDR1 PRHDT and CDR2 FYEKMQ (reference sequence). The germline V and J ends were trimmed by 5 bases and 10 bases, with 21 bases remaining between them. CDR3 protein: CASSVLEGEASEQFF. In nucleotides, the CDR3 is TGTGCCAGCAGCGTCCTAGAGGGTGAAGCTAGCGAGCAGTTCTTC. The whole variable domain, filled in from reference TRBV13 and TRBJ2-1, reads AAGVIQSPRHLIKEKRETATLKCYPIPRHDTVYWYQQGPGQDPQFLISFYEKMQSDKGSIPDRFSAQQFSDYHSELNMSSLELGDSALYFCASSVLEGEASEQFFGPGTRLTVL.

This clone was seen a single time. This rearrangement joins TRBV11-2 to TRBJ2-3; 10 bases match TRBD2. Germline V gene lookup returns CDR1 SGHAT and CDR2 FQNNGV. The CDR3 length is 17 residues. V was pared by 1 base and J by 5 bases, with 9 bases of the junction left unmatched. The CDR3 spells CASSLAGLAGGRDTQYF. DNA of the CDR3: TGTGCCAGCAGCTTAGCCGGTTTAGCGGGAGGAAGAGATACGCAGTATTTT.

V gene TRBV10-1 combines with J gene TRBJ2-7; the match to TRBD1 covers 8 bases. The CDR3 totals 13 residues. From germline, CDR1 is WNHNN and CDR2 SYGVQD (reference sequence). The CDR3 DNA is TGCGGTAGGGACAGGCGACTCCTCTACGAGCAGTACTTC. Translating gives CGRDRRLLYEQYF.

This chain connects TRBV27 to TRBJ2-1, with D maybe TRBD1 (6 bases). Trimming took 7 bases from V and 10 from J, leaving 14 bases between them. The germline V gene encodes CDR1 MNHEY and CDR2 SMNVEV (reference sequence). The length of the CDR3 is 12 residues. In nucleotides, the CDR3 is TGTGCCAGCAACGTCAGGGGCCAGGAGCAGTTCTTC. This codes for CASNVRGQEQFF.

V and J are TRBV6-6 and TRBJ1-5; 8 bases fit TRBD1. With V trimmed by 6 bases and J by 5 bases, 0 bases remained unmatched. Germline V gives CDR1 MNHNY, CDR2 SVGAGI (reference sequence). The CDR3 covers 12 residues. CDR3 in amino acids: CASRTGDQPQHF. CDR3 nucleotide sequence: TGTGCCAGCAGGACAGGGGATCAGCCCCAGCATTTT.

The V and J genes are TRBV29-1 and TRBJ2-3; a weak D match, TRBD1 (5 bases). The CDR3 length is 14 residues. Trimming left V 6 bases short and J 1 base short, with 14 bases between. Germline values: CDR1 SQVTM, CDR2 ANQGSEA. The DNA of the CDR3 is TGCAGCGTCGCCATGCTGGGGCGCACAGATACGCAGTATTTT. Protein: CSVAMLGRTDTQYF.

This clone showed up just once. The chain combines TRBV27 with TRBJ1-1; tentative D call: TRBD1 (6 bases). Germline loops: CDR1 MNHEY, CDR2 SMNVEV (reference sequence). The CDR3 loop spans 15 amino acids. Trimming stripped 5 bases from V and 3 bases from J, with 16 bases between. CDR3 loop: CASSVRGIGYTEAFF. The CDR3 coding sequence is TGTGCCAGCAGTGTTAGGGGGATTGGGTACACTGAAGCTTTCTTT.

V usage is TRBV5-4 and J usage is TRBJ2-5; TRBD2 might be the D (6 bases). The germline V and J ends were trimmed by 2 bases and 7 bases, with 18 bases remaining between them. In germline, CDR1 is SGHNT, CDR2 YYREEE (reference sequence). This CDR3 spans 15 amino acids. CDR3 protein: CASSFTLAQEGTQYF. The CDR3 DNA sequence: TGTGCCAGCAGCTTTACACTAGCTCAAGAGGGGACCCAGTACTTC. The full variable domain, in which reference TRBV5-4 and TRBJ2-5 provide the parts outside the CDR3, is ETGVTQSPTHLIKTRGQQVTLRCSSQSGHNTVSWYQQALGQGPQFIFQYYREEENGRGNFPPRFSGLQFPNYSSELNVNALELDDSALYLCASSFTLAQEGTQYFGPGTRLLVL.

V and J are TRBV30 and TRBJ2-1; D is uncertain. The V and J ends lost 6 bases and 8 bases respectively, with 5 bases between them. CDR1 and CDR2 (germline): GTSNPN, SVGIG (reference sequence). The CDR3 is 9 amino acids. The CDR3 sequence: CACGHEQFF. The CDR3 bases are TGTGCCTGCGGTCATGAGCAGTTCTTC.

The rearrangement links TRBV27 to TRBJ1-1; the D gene is possibly TRBD1 (6 bases). In germline, CDR1 is MNHEY, CDR2 SMNVEV (reference sequence). Between the trimmed V and J ends, which lost 7 bases and 4 bases, there was a span of 16 bases. CDR3 length: 14 residues. CDR3 nucleotide sequence: TGTGCCAGCACCGAACAGGGTGTGGGCACTGAAGCTTTCTTT. This translates into CASTEQGVGTEAFF.

The chain couples TRBV28 to TRBJ2-1, with 10 bases matching TRBD2. The CDR3 is 17 residues long. Germline trimming cut 6 bases from V and 0 bases from J; bases unmatched to any gene: 8. Germline V gene sequence: CDR1 MDHEN, CDR2 SYDVKM. This CDR3 reads CASSFERGGSSYNEQFF. Here the CDR3 DNA reads TGTGCCAGCAGCTTTGAGCGGGGGGGGAGCTCCTACAATGAGCAGTTCTTC.

CDR3 nucleotide sequence: TGTGCCAGCAGCTTAGAGACGGGGACCCAGTACTTC. Translating gives CASSLETGTQYF. V usage is TRBV7-2 and J usage is TRBJ2-5, with D uncertain. This CDR3 has 12 amino acids. Between the trimmed V and J ends, which lost 1 base and 7 bases, there was a span of 7 bases. Per germline, CDR1 SGHTA and CDR2 FQGNSA.

This clone turned up a few times. The rearrangement uses TRBV7-9 and TRBJ1-4, with 12 nucleotides matching TRBD1. J was trimmed by 13 bases and V by 1 base; bases with no gene match: 1. The CDR3 has 13 residues. Per germline, CDR1 SEHNR and CDR2 FQNEAQ (reference sequence). The CDR3, as DNA: TGTGCCAGCAGCTTAGGGGGACAGGGGGCACTGTTTTTT. Translated: CASSLGGQGALFF.

The genes are TRBV27 and TRBJ1-2, with D possibly matching TRBD1 (5 bases). CDR3 length: 13 amino acids. The V gene's germline CDR1 is MNHEY and CDR2 SMNVEV (reference sequence). Trimming left V 5 bases short and J 0 bases short, with 7 bases between. The CDR3 region is CASSLTANYGYTF. The CDR3 nucleotides read TGTGCCAGCAGTCTGACAGCTAACTATGGCTACACCTTC.

The V and J genes are TRBV7-2 and TRBJ2-7; 9 nucleotides line up with TRBD2. The trim removed 5 bases at V and 7 bases at J, leaving 12 bases unmatched. The CDR3 runs 15 residues. The germline V gene encodes CDR1 SGHTA and CDR2 FQGNSA. The CDR3 region has the DNA TGTGCCAGCAGCCCCCTCGGAGCGGGGGGCGGTGAGCAGTACTTC. Its protein product is CASSPLGAGGGEQYF.